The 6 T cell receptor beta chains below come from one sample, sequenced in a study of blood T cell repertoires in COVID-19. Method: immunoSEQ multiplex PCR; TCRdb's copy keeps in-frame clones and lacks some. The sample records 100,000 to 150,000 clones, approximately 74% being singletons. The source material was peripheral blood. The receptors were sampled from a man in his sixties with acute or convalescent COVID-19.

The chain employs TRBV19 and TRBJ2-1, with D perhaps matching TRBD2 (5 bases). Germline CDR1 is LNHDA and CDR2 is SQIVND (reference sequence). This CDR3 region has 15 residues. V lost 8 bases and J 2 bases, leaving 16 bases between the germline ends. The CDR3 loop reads CASRVSRVTYNEQFF. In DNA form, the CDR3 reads TGTGCCAGTCGGGTTTCGAGGGTAACCTACAATGAGCAGTTCTTC.

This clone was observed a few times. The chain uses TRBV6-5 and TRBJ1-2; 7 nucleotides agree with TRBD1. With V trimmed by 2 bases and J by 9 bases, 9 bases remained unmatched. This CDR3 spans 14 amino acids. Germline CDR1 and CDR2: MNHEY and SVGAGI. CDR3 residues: CASSYGDRVGSYTF. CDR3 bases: TGTGCCAGCAGTTACGGAGACAGGGTAGGAAGCTACACCTTC.

The CDR3 DNA is TGTGCCAGCAGCTTATCGGGCTACAGGGGGCAAACTGAAGCTTTCTTT. Protein product: CASSLSGYRGQTEAFF. The chain combines TRBV7-7 with TRBJ1-1; 9 bases fit TRBD1. This CDR3 has 16 residues. Germline V gene sequence: CDR1 SSHAT, CDR2 FNYEAQ (reference sequence). Trimming at V came to 2 bases and at J to 5 bases, leaving 9 bases not matched to a gene.

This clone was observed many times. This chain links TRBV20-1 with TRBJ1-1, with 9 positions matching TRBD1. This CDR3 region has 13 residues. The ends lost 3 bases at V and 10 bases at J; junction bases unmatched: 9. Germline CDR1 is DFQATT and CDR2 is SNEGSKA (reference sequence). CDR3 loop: CSASSQTGGRAFF. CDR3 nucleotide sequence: TGCAGTGCTAGTTCCCAAACAGGGGGCAGAGCTTTCTTT.

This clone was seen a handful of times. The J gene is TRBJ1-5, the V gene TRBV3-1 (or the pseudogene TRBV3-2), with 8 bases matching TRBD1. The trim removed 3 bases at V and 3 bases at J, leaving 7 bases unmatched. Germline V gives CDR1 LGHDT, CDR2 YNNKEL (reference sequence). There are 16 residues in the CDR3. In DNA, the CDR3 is TGTGCCAGCAGCCAGACACAGGGGGGATCCAATCAGCCCCAGCATTTT. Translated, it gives CASSQTQGGSNQPQHF.

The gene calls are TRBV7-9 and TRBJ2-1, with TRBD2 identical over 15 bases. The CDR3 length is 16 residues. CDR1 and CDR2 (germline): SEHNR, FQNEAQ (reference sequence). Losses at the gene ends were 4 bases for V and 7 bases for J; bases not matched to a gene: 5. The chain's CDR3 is CASSSTGTSGRNEQFF. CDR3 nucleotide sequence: TGTGCCAGCAGCTCAACCGGGACTAGCGGGAGGAATGAGCAGTTCTTC.